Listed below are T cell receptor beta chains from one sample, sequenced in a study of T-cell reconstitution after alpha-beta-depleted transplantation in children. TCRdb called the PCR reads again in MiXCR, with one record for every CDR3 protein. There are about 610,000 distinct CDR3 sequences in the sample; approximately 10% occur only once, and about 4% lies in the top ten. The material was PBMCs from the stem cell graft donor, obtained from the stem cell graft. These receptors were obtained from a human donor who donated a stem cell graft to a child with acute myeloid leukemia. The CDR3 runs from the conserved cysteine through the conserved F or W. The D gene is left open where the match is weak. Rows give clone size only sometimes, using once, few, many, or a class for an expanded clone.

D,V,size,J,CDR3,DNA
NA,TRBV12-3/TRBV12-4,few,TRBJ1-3,CASSLQGPMDTIYF,TGTGCCAGCAGTCTACAGGGTCCGATGGACACCATATATTTT
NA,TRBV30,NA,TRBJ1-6,CAWSVGGGISPLHF,TGTGCCTGGAGTGTGGGGGGAGGGATTTCACCCCTCCACTTT
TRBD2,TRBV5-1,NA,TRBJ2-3,CASSQLATSTDTQYF,TGCGCCAGCAGCCAACTAGCGACCAGCACAGATACGCAGTATTTT
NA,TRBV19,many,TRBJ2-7,CASSAGSSYEQYF,TGTGCCAGTAGTGCCGGGAGTTCCTACGAGCAGTACTTC
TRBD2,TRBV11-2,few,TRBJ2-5,CASSLDPGSGRAGETQYF,TGTGCCAGCAGCTTAGATCCGGGTAGCGGGAGGGCCGGCGAGACCCAGTACTTC
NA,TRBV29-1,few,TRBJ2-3,CSVEVGSADTQYF,TGCAGCGTTGAAGTCGGGAGTGCCGATACGCAGTATTTT
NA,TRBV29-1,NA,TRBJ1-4,CSVVSPYDDEKLFF,TGCAGCGTTGTCTCCCCTTACGACGATGAAAAACTGTTTTTT
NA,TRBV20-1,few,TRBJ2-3,CSVLSGNAPDTQYF,TGCAGTGTTCTTTCGGGGAATGCCCCAGATACGCAGTATTTT
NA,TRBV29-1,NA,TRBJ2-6,CSVVTGYNNVLTF,TGCAGCGTTGTCACGGGGTATAACAACGTCCTGACTTTC
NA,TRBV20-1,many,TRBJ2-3,CSARGGRITDTQYF,TGCAGTGCTAGAGGGGGGCGGATAACAGATACGCAGTATTTT
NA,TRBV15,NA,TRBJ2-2,CATSGARPNTGELFF,TGTGCCACCAGCGGGGCGAGGCCGAACACCGGGGAGCTGTTTTTT
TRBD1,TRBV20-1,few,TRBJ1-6,CSAPPGQYNSPLHF,TGCAGTGCCCCCCCGGGACAGTATAATTCACCCCTCCACTTT
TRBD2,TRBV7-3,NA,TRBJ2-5,CASSAVAGAETQYF,TGTGCCAGCAGCGCCGTAGCGGGAGCAGAGACCCAGTACTTC
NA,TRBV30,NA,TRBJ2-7,CAWSDPRTRSYEQYF,TGTGCCTGGAGTGACCCCCGCACCCGTTCCTACGAGCAGTACTTC
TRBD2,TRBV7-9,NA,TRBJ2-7,CASSLRGSGRAHEQYF,TGTGCCAGCAGCTTAAGAGGTAGCGGGAGGGCCCACGAGCAGTACTTC
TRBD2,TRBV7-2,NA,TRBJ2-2,CASSFFGGTSSTGELFF,TGTGCCAGCAGCTTCTTCGGCGGGACTAGCAGCACCGGGGAGCTGTTTTTT
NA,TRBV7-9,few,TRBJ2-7,CASSSRSYEQYF,TGTGCCAGCAGCTCCAGATCCTACGAGCAGTACTTC
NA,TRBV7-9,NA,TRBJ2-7,CASSSPHDYEQYF,TGTGCCAGCAGCTCTCCCCACGATTACGAGCAGTACTTC
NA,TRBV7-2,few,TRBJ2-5,CASTLRGLPETQYF,TGTGCCAGCACTCTACGGGGGCTCCCGGAGACCCAGTACTTC
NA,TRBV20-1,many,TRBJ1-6,CSARDQGSGLSMYNSPLHF,TGCAGTGCTAGAGATCAAGGGTCCGGGTTGTCAATGTATAATTCACCCCTCCACTTT
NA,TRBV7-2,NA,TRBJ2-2,CASSLVRAVNTGELFF,TGTGCCAGCAGCTTAGTCCGGGCCGTGAACACCGGGGAGCTGTTTTTT
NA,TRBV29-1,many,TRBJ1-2,CSARGPFGYGYTF,TGCAGCGCCAGAGGACCCTTTGGGTATGGCTACACCTTC
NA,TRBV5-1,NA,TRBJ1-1,CASSLGSGRVPEAFF,TGCGCCAGCAGCTTGGGTTCAGGGCGTGTCCCTGAAGCTTTCTTT
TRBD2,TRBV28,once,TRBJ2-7,CASSLSAGGFEQYF,TGTGCCAGCAGTTTATCGGCGGGAGGCTTCGAGCAGTACTTC
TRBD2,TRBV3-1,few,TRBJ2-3,CASSQMARLARGTDTQYF,TGTGCCAGCAGCCAAATGGCAAGACTAGCGCGGGGTACAGATACGCAGTATTTT
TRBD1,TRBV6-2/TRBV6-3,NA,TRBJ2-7,CASRSPTGGLYEQYF,TGTGCCAGCAGATCCCCGACAGGGGGCCTCTACGAGCAGTACTTC
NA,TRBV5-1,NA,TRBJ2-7,CTSRGGTEQYF,TGCACCAGCCGAGGGGGTACCGAGCAGTACTTC
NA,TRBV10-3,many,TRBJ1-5,CAISRASNQPQHF,TGTGCCATCAGCCGGGCCTCCAATCAGCCCCAGCATTTT
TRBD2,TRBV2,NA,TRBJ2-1,CASSEVAGLAGNEQFF,TGTGCCAGCAGTGAGGTCGCGGGACTAGCCGGCAATGAGCAGTTCTTC
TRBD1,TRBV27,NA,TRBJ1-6,CASSRSGGPPLHF,TGTGCCAGCAGTCGCTCAGGGGGCCCACCCCTCCACTTT
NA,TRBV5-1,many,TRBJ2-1,CASSSLPNEQFF,TGCGCCAGCAGCTCCCTCCCGAATGAGCAGTTCTTC
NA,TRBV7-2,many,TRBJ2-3,CASSLVGTDTQYF,TGTGCCAGCAGCTTAGTGGGTACAGATACGCAGTATTTT
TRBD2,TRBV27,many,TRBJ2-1,CASSLGGSASSTKFF,TGTGCCAGCAGTTTGGGGGGGAGCGCATCCTCCACTAAATTCTTC
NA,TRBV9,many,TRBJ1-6,CASSSEVNSPLHF,TGTGCCAGCAGCAGTGAAGTAAATTCACCCCTCCACTTT
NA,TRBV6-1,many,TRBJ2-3,CASTVSDTQYF,TGTGCCAGCACCGTTTCAGATACGCAGTATTTT
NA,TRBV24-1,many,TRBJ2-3,CATSDWDSTTTDTQYF,TGTGCCACCAGTGACTGGGACTCGACCACCACAGATACGCAGTATTTT
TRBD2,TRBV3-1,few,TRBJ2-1,CASSQGGTSRHNEQFF,TGTGCCAGCAGCCAAGGTGGGACTAGCCGACACAATGAGCAGTTCTTC
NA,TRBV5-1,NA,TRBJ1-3,CASRSTTAGNTIYF,TGCGCCAGCAGATCGACTACAGCTGGAAACACCATATATTTT
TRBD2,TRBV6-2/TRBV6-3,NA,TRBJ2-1,CASRTTGLAGRNNEQFF,TGTGCCAGCAGAACAACGGGACTAGCGGGAAGAAACAATGAGCAGTTCTTC
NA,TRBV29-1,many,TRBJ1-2,CSLTGPRDLENYGYTF,TGCAGCCTAACTGGGCCCAGGGACTTGGAGAACTATGGCTACACCTTC
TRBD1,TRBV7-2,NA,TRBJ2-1,CASLDRGAYNEQFF,TGTGCCAGCCTCGACAGGGGGGCCTACAATGAGCAGTTCTTC
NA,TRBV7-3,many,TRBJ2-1,CASSSLGARGNEQFF,TGTGCCAGCAGCTCCCTTGGGGCGCGGGGCAATGAGCAGTTCTTC
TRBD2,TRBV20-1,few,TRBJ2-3,CSARDRSRLLAGGSTQYF,TGCAGTGCTAGAGATAGGTCCCGACTACTAGCGGGAGGGTCCACGCAGTATTTT
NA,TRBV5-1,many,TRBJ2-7,CASSRDTASSYEQYF,TGCGCCAGCAGCCGGGACACGGCGAGCTCCTACGAGCAGTACTTC
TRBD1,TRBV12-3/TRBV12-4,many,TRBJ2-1,CASTDRGIYNEQFF,TGTGCCAGCACCGACAGGGGGATCTACAATGAGCAGTTCTTC
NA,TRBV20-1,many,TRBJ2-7,CSAPMGGISSHEQYF,TGCAGTGCTCCGATGGGCGGGATTTCATCCCACGAGCAGTACTTC
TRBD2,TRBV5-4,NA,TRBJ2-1,CATLTSGRGYEQFF,TGTGCCACCTTGACTAGCGGGAGAGGGTATGAGCAGTTCTTC
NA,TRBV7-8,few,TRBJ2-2,CASTGEGGELFF,TGTGCCAGCACAGGGGAGGGCGGGGAGCTGTTTTTT
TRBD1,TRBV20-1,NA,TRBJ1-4,CSARPRTGFEGKLFF,TGCAGTGCTAGACCCCGGACAGGGTTTGAAGGAAAACTGTTTTTT
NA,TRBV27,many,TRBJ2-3,CASSLLTRGTDTQYF,TGTGCCAGCAGTTTATTGACTAGGGGAACAGATACGCAGTATTTT
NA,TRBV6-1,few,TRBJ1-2,CASSETGYGYTF,TGTGCCAGCAGTGAAACCGGGTATGGCTACACCTTC
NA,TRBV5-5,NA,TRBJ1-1,CASSWGDGNTEAFF,TGTGCCAGCAGCTGGGGCGACGGCAACACTGAAGCTTTCTTT
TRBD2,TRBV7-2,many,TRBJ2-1,CASSLASGSINEQFF,TGTGCCAGCAGCTTAGCTAGCGGGAGCATTAATGAGCAGTTCTTC
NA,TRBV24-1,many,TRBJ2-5,CATSDRQARQETQYF,TGTGCCACCAGTGATCGACAGGCTAGACAAGAGACCCAGTACTTC
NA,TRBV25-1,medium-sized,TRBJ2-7,CASSEWFRDNSYEQYF,TGTGCCAGCAGTGAATGGTTTCGGGACAACTCCTACGAGCAGTACTTC
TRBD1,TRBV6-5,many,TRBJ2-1,CASSRTDRGPYNEQFF,TGTGCCAGCAGCCGAACAGACAGGGGGCCCTACAATGAGCAGTTCTTC
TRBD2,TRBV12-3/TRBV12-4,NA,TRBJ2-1,CASSLAGGGLAGENEQFF,TGTGCCAGCAGTTTAGCGGGAGGGGGACTAGCGGGGGAGAATGAGCAGTTCTTC
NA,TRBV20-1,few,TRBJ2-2,CSASGSRLANTGELFF,TGCAGTGCTAGCGGGAGCCGGCTAGCTAACACCGGGGAGCTGTTTTTT
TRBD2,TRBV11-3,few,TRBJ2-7,CASSLGGASGKLYEQYF,TGTGCCAGCAGCTTAGGTGGGGCTAGCGGGAAACTCTACGAGCAGTACTTC